This section outlines one T cell receptor (beta chain) sequence together with its context. These data are taken from a study of blood T cell repertoires in COVID-19. Study processing details: Reference gene primers were amplified, and this amplification served to estimate nucleated cell counts. This table comes from immunoSEQ multiplex PCR, and its TCRdb copy is limited to in-frame clones, with some not included. V, J and clone size are those of that table, while D and trimming were read from the DNA. The sample carries 160,000 or so clones, roughly 77% recorded once. V was pared by 2 bases and J by 2 bases, with 0 bases of the junction left unmatched. In germline, CDR1 is MNHEY, CDR2 SMNVEV (reference sequence). The length of the CDR3 is 14 residues.

The chain carries TRBV27 and TRBJ1-5; 7 nucleotides line up with TRBD1. Sequenced: peripheral blood. The sequence derives from a human donor in a cohort sampled during active COVID-19. Here the CDR3 DNA reads TGTGCCAGCAGTTTAGACAGGGGCAATCAGCCCCAGCATTTT. As protein: CASSLDRGNQPQHF.